A single sample gave rise to the 11 T cell receptor beta chains below, sequenced in a study of blood T cell repertoires in COVID-19. Libraries were prepared by immunoSEQ multiplex PCR; TCRdb keeps only in-frame clonotypes and omits some of them. The sample lists approximately 290,000 clones; about 80% were seen once. Sequenced: peripheral blood. All receptors derive from a person aged 65 to 79 with COVID-19, enrolled during active disease.

Of note for this clone: At the DNA level, this CDR3 is encoded by other sequences in the same sample as well. This chain links TRBV7-2 with TRBJ2-1; 10 nucleotides match TRBD2. Looked up from germline, CDR1 is SGHTA and CDR2 is FQGNSA. V lost 2 bases to trimming and J lost 9 bases; unmatched junction nucleotides: 1. This CDR3 is 13 amino acids long. The DNA for the CDR3 is TGTGCCAGCAGCTTAAGCGGGAGGGGTGAGCAGTTCTTC. Protein: CASSLSGRGEQFF.

This clone was detected a few times. The chain has TRBV6-1 and TRBJ1-6, with TRBD1 identical over 9 bases. J was trimmed by 0 bases and V by 1 base; bases with no gene match: 13. The CDR3 runs to 21 residues. CDR1 MNHNS and CDR2 SASEGT come from the germline V gene. This chain's CDR3 is CASSEGHRGPSTLSYNSPLHF. The CDR3 DNA follows: TGTGCCAGCAGTGAAGGGCACAGGGGGCCGTCAACGCTCTCCTATAATTCACCCCTCCACTTT.

This clone was seen more than once but under ten times. The rearrangement joins TRBV19 to TRBJ2-2, with 10 bases aligning to TRBD1. Germline CDR1 LNHDA, CDR2 SQIVND (reference sequence). V was pared by 4 bases and J by 6 bases, with 5 bases of the junction left unmatched. The CDR3 consists of 15 residues. As DNA, the CDR3 is TGTGCCAGTAGTACAGGGACAGGGGTTGCCGGGGAGCTGTTTTTT. Translating it yields CASSTGTGVAGELFF.

The chain recombines TRBV5-4 with TRBJ2-5, with 8 bases fitting TRBD1. Per the germline V gene, CDR1 is SGHNT and CDR2 is YYREEE (reference sequence). Unmatched junction bases numbered 6, after V lost 6 bases and J lost 5 bases. CDR3 length: 13 amino acids. CDR3 DNA sequence: TGTGCCAGCACCGCAGGGGGCGCGGAGACCCAGTACTTC. Encoded protein: CASTAGGAETQYF.

This chain connects TRBV5-8 to TRBJ2-2; D gene ambiguous. The germline V gene encodes CDR1 SGHTS and CDR2 YDEGEE. The ends were cut back, 4 bases at V and 4 bases at J, with 11 bases in the middle. The CDR3 totals 14 residues. This CDR3 reads CASSPTRITGELFF. CDR3 in DNA: TGTGCCAGCAGCCCGACTCGGATCACCGGGGAGCTGTTTTTT.

The chain recombines TRBV6-5 with TRBJ1-1, with 9 bases identical to TRBD1. J gave up 6 bases and V 6 bases, and 2 bases lay outside the gene matches. Germline CDR1 is MNHEY and CDR2 is SVGAGI. The CDR3 has 12 amino acids. CDR3 sequence (DNA): TGTGCCAGCAGACAGGGGGCCGCTGAAGCTTTCTTT. It translates to CASRQGAAEAFF.

This chain joins TRBV29-1 and TRBJ1-2; TRBD1 matches at 11 bases. Trimming cost V 6 bases and J 7 bases; bases outside gene matches: 7. Germline loops: CDR1 SQVTM, CDR2 ANQGSEA. The CDR3 runs to 13 residues. Here the CDR3 reads CSVPGTGGFGYTF. The CDR3 DNA reads TGCAGCGTCCCGGGGACAGGGGGATTTGGCTACACCTTC.

The chain recombines TRBV9 with TRBJ2-2, with 9 bases matching TRBD1. CDR1 and CDR2 from the germline V gene are SGDLS and YYNGEE. The ends lost 4 bases at V and 1 base at J; junction bases unmatched: 11. CDR3 length: 18 residues. CDR3 DNA: TGTGCCAGCAGCATACCCAAGACAGGGGGTGGGAACACCGGGGAGCTGTTTTTT. As protein: CASSIPKTGGGNTGELFF.

The chain carries TRBV19 and TRBJ1-5; D remains ambiguous. Per germline, CDR1 LNHDA and CDR2 SQIVND (reference sequence). The V gene lost 9 bases and the J gene lost 8 bases, with 20 bases spanning the gap. This CDR3 is 14 amino acids long. This CDR3 is CASYSGERRKPQHF. In DNA, the CDR3 is TGTGCCAGCTATTCCGGGGAGCGGAGAAAGCCCCAGCATTTT.

The rearrangement uses TRBV3-1 (or the pseudogene TRBV3-2) and TRBJ2-2, with TRBD2 matching over 9 bases. Germline V CDR1 and CDR2: LGHDT, YNNKEL (reference sequence). The junction had 9 bases not matched to a gene; V was cut back by 4 bases and J by 0 bases. This CDR3 region has 18 residues. The CDR3 here is CASSRSSGDLSNTGELFF. The CDR3 DNA is TGTGCCAGCAGCCGATCTAGCGGGGATCTATCGAACACCGGGGAGCTGTTTTTT.

This clone was seen more than once but under ten times. The CDR3 DNA is TGTGCCAGCAGCCGGACAGGGGGACGCTCCTACGAGCAGTACTTC. This translates into CASSRTGGRSYEQYF. The rearrangement uses TRBV7-9 and TRBJ2-7; 10 nucleotides agree with TRBD1. Germline loops: CDR1 SEHNR, CDR2 FQNEAQ (reference sequence). This CDR3 is 15 amino acids long. V trimming: 5 bases; J trimming: 0 bases; junction bases outside the gene matches: 4.